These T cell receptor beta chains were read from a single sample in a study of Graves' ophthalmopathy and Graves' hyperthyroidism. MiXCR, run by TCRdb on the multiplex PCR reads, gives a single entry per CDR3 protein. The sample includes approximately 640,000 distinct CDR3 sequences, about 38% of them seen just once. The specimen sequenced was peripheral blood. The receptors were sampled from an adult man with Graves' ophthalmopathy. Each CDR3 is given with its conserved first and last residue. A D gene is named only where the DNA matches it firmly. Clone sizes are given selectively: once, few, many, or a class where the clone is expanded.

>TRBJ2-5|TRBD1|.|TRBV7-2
TGTGCCAGCAGCGGACAGGGTGACCAGTACTTC
CASSGQGDQYF
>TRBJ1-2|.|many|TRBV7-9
TGTGCCAGCAGCTTAAAGGTTTCAGGGAACTATGGCTACACCTTC
CASSLKVSGNYGYTF
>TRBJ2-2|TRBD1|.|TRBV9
TGTGCCAGCAGCTCGGGACAGGGGGTCGGGGAGCTGTTTTTT
CASSSGQGVGELFF
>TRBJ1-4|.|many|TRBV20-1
TGCAGTGCGGAATCTGACGGGACTAATGAAAAACTGTTTTTT
CSAESDGTNEKLFF
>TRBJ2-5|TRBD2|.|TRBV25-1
TGTGCCAGCAGCCCACAACTAGCGGGAGCTGGGGAGACCCAGTACTTC
CASSPQLAGAGETQYF
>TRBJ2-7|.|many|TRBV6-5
TGTGCCAGCAGTTACGTTCGGGAACGTTTCTACGAGCAGTACTTC
CASSYVRERFYEQYF
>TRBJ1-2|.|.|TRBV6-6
TGTGCCAGCAGCCACCGGATTCAGAACTATGGCTACACCTTC
CASSHRIQNYGYTF
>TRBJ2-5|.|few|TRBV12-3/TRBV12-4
TGTGCCAGCAGCAGGGTCGGTCAGCCCCAGTACTTC
CASSRVGQPQYF
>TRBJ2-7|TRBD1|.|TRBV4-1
TGCGCCAGCAGCCAAGGGCTGGGACAGGACTACGAGCAGTACTTC
CASSQGLGQDYEQYF
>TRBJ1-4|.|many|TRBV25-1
TGTGCCAGCAGTGAACCCGAGATTAATGAAAAACTGTTTTTT
CASSEPEINEKLFF
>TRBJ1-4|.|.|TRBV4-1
TGCGCCAGCAGCCAGCGTACCCCCGAAAAACTGTTTTTT
CASSQRTPEKLFF
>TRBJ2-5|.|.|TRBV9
TGTGCCAGCAGCCCCTCCGACGAGAGGGAGACCCAGTACTTC
CASSPSDERETQYF
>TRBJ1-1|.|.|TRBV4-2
TGTGCCAGCAGCCACGATGGACGGTTTGAAGCTTTCTTT
CASSHDGRFEAFF
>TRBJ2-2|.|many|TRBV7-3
TGTGCCAGCAGCAAGAACGGACACACCGGGGAGCTGTTTTTT
CASSKNGHTGELFF
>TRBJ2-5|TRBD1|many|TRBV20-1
TGCAGTGCGGATGGACAGGGGTGGGAGACCCAGTACTTC
CSADGQGWETQYF
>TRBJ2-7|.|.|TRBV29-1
TGCAGCCAAGATGACGGGGGTAGGTACGAGCAGTACTTC
CSQDDGGRYEQYF
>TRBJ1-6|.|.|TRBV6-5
TGTGCCAGCAGCCCGAAGTGGGGGCAATCACCCCTCCACTTT
CASSPKWGQSPLHF
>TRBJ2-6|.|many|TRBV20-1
TGCAGTGCTGGGACACCTGGGGCCAACGTCCTGACTTTC
CSAGTPGANVLTF
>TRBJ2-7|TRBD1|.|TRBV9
TGTGCCAGCAGCGTTGCCGGGACAGGGGACGTCGATGGCTACGAGCAGTACTTC
CASSVAGTGDVDGYEQYF
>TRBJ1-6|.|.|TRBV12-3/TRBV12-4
TGTGCCAGCCGCCTCCGTGGCTCTGGGGCCAATTCACCCCTCCACTTT
CASRLRGSGANSPLHF
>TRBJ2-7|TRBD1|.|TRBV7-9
TGTGCCAGCAGCTTATCCTCTTCGGGGCAGGGGGTATCCGAGCAGTACTTC
CASSLSSSGQGVSEQYF
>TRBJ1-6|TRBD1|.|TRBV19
TGTGCCAGTTCTCCCTGGACAGGGAACTATAATTCACCCCTCCACTTT
CASSPWTGNYNSPLHF
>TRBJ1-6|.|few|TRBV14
TGTGCCAGCAGCCAACTCAATAATTCACCCCTCCACTTT
CASSQLNNSPLHF
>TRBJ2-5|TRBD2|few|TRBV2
TGTGCCAGCTGGAAGGGACTAGCGGGGGGTCTTAAGACCCAGTACTTC
CASWKGLAGGLKTQYF
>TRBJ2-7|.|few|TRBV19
TGTGCCAGTAGTGAACAGGGGGGGTACGAGCAGTACTTC
CASSEQGGYEQYF
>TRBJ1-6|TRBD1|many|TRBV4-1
TGCGCCAGCAGCCGACCGGGACAGGGGAATTCACCCCTCCACTTT
CASSRPGQGNSPLHF
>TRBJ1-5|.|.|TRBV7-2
TGTGCCAGCAGCTTAGTGGGGGGGGCTTTGAATCAGCCCCAGCATTTT
CASSLVGGALNQPQHF
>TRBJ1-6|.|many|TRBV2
TGTGCCAGCAGAGGACGCCCCGGCAATTCACCCCTCCACTTT
CASRGRPGNSPLHF
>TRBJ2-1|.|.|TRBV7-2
TGTGCCAGCAGCGGACAGAACTACAATGAGCAGTTCTTC
CASSGQNYNEQFF
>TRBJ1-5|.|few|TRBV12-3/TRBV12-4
TGTGCCAGCAGTTTAACCCATCAGCCCCAGCATTTT
CASSLTHQPQHF
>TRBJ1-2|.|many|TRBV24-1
TGTGCCACCAGTGATCCCCTGGTGGGGGAGGCGTATGGCTACACCTTC
CATSDPLVGEAYGYTF
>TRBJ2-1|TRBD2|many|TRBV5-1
TGCGCCAGCAGCTTAGTAGCGGGTCGATATGAGCAGTTCTTC
CASSLVAGRYEQFF
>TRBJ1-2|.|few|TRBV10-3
TGTGCCAGCAGTGAAGCACCGGGGAAATTCTATGGCTACACCTTC
CASSEAPGKFYGYTF
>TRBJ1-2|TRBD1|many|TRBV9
TGTGCCAGCAGCGTAGGTCTGACGGACAGGGCCCTGGGCTACACCTTC
CASSVGLTDRALGYTF
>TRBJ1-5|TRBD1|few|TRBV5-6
TGTGCCAGCAGTCTGAAACAGGGGGTGTATAGCAATCAGCCCCAGCATTTT
CASSLKQGVYSNQPQHF
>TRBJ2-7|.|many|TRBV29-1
TGCAGCGTTAAAGGGACCCTCTCAGGGGAGCAGTACTTC
CSVKGTLSGEQYF
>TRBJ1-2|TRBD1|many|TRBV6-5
TGTGCCGTTACAGGGGACCCGAGAGGTGGCTACACCTTC
CAVTGDPRGGYTF
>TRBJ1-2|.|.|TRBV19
TGTGCCAGTACCAACATGGGAGATGGCTATACCTTC
CASTNMGDGYTF
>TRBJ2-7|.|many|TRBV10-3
TGTGCCACCCTGGGAGGCACAGGGGCCTACGAGCAGTACTTC
CATLGGTGAYEQYF
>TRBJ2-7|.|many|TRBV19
TGTGCCAGTAGTCCACAAACTTACAGGGACGAGCAGTACTTC
CASSPQTYRDEQYF
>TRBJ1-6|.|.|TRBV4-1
TGCGCCAGCAGCCAAGTGGCGGCGGGACCCCTCCACTTT
CASSQVAAGPLHF
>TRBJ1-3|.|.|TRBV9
TGTGCCAGCAGCGTAGCTACCGAGGGTTTTGGAAACACCATATATTTT
CASSVATEGFGNTIYF
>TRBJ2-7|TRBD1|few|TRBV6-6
TGTGCCAGCAGTTACTCTGTTACAGGGGCCTCCTACGAGCAGTACTTC
CASSYSVTGASYEQYF
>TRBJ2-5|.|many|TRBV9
TGTGCCAGCAGCGTAGAGGGAAAAGAAGGGACCCAGTACTTC
CASSVEGKEGTQYF
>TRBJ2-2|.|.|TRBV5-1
TGCGCCAGCAGCTTGGGTAGCGGGAACACCGGGGAGCTGTTTTTT
CASSLGSGNTGELFF
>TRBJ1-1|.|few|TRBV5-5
TGTGCCAGCAGCTTTTTTCGTTTTCTGGCGGATAACACTGAAGCTTTCTTT
CASSFFRFLADNTEAFF
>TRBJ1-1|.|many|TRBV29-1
TGCAGCGTTGTTGGGCAGGAGGTGTCCACTGAAGCTTTCTTT
CSVVGQEVSTEAFF
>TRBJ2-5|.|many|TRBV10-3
TGTGCCATCGGGAGCGGGTCCCGTCAAGAGACCCAGTACTTC
CAIGSGSRQETQYF
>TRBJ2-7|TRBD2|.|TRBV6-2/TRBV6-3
TGTGCCAGCAGTTATTTGGCTAGCGGGAGCTACGAGCAGTACTTC
CASSYLASGSYEQYF
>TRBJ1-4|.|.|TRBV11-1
TGTGCCAGCTCGACCAGGGGTGTAAAACTGTTTTTT
CASSTRGVKLFF
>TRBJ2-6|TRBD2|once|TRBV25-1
TGTGCCAGCAGTGAATTACCCTGGGGGCTAGCGGGAGGGCCTGGGGGCAACGTCCTGACTTTC
CASSELPWGLAGGPGGNVLTF
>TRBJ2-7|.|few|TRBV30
TGTGCCTGGAGTGTACCGGGCGAGCAGTACTTC
CAWSVPGEQYF